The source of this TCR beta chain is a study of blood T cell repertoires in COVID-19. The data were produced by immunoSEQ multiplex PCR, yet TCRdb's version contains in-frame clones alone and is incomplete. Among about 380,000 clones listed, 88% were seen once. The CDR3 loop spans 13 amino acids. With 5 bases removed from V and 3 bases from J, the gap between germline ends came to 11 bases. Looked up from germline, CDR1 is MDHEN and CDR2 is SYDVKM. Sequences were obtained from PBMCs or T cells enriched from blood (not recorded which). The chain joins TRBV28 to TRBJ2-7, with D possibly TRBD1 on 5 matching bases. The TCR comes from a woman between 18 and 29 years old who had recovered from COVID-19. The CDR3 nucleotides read TGTGCCAGCAGTCTGTCAGGGCTCTACGAGCAGTACTTC. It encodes CASSLSGLYEQYF.